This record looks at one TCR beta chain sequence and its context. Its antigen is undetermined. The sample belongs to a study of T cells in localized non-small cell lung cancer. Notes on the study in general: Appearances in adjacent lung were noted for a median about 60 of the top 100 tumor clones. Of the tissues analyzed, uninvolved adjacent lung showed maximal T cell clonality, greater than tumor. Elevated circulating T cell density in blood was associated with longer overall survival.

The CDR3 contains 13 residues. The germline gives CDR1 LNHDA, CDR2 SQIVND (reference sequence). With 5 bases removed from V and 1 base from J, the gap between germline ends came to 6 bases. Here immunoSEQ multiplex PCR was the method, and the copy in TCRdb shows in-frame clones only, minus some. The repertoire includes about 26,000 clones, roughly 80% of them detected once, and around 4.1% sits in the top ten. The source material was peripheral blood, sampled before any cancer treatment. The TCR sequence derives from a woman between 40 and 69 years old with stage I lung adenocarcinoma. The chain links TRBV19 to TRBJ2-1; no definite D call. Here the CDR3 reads CASSLGSYNEQFF. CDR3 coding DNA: TGTGCCAGTAGTTTAGGATCCTACAATGAGCAGTTCTTC.